This T cell receptor beta chain comes out of a study of naive and memory T cell subsets. Study results and limitations: A few larger clonotypes appeared in naive repertoires, especially CD8, possibly memory cells re-expressing CD45RA.

Two oligonucleotides, mixed equimolar, formed the beta constant-region primer covering TRBC1 and TRBC2. Nested alpha and beta constant-region primers with the SP2 primer drove four PCR rounds on ligated cDNA. Each CDR3 protein is one row after TCRdb ran MiXCR on the UMI-ligation and nested PCR reads. The table records 150,000 or so distinct CDR3 sequences, approximately 22% of them present only once. Overnight CMV lysate stimulation of fresh PBMCs defined donor CMV status by CD4+ IFNgamma. CD4 T cells were positively selected, then CD8 T cells from the CD4-negative fraction. Cells stained for CD3, CD4, CD8, CD45RA and CD27 were sorted into four subsets. In this sample, this clonotype turned up once. As yet, its antigen is unknown. This CDR3 contains 14 residues. Germline CDR1 is MNHNS and CDR2 is SASEGT. V was clipped by 6 bases and J by 5 bases; unmatched bases: 3.

Sequencing was carried out using naive CD4+ T cells from blood. J is TRBJ2-3 and V is TRBV6-1; 12 positions match TRBD1. The origin of this receptor is a human donor in good health. CDR3 nucleotides: TGTGCCAGCAGCCGGGACAGGGGGCTAGATACGCAGTATTTT. Amino acids: CASSRDRGLDTQYF.